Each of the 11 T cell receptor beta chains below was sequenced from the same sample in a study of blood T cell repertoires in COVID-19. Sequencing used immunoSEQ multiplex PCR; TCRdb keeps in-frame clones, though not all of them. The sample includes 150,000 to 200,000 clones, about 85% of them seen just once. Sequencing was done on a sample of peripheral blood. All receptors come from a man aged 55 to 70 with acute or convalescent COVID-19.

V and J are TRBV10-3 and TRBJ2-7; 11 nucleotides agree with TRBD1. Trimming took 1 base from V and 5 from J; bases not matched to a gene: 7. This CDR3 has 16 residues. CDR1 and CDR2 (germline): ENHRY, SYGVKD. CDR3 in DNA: TGTGCCATCAGTGAGTTACCGGGACAGGGGGTCCACGAGCAGTACGTC. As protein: CAISELPGQGVHEQYV.

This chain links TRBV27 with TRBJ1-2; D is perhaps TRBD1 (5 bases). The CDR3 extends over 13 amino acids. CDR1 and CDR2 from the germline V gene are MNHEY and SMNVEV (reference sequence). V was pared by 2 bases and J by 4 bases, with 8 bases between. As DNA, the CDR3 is TGTGCCAGCAGTTTAACAGGTACCTATGGCTACACCTTC. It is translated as CASSLTGTYGYTF.

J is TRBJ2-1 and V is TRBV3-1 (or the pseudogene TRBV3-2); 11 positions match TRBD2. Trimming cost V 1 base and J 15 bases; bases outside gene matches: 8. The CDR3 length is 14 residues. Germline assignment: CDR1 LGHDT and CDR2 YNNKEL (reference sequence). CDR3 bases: TGTGCCAGCAGCCAAGTAGCGGGGGGGCCGTCGCGGTTCTTC. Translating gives CASSQVAGGPSRFF.

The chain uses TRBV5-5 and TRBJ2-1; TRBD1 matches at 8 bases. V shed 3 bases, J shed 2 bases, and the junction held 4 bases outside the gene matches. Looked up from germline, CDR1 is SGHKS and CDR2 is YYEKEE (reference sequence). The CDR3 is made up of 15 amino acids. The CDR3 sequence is CASSSQQGAYNEQFF. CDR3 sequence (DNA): TGTGCCAGCAGCTCCCAACAGGGGGCCTACAATGAGCAGTTCTTC.

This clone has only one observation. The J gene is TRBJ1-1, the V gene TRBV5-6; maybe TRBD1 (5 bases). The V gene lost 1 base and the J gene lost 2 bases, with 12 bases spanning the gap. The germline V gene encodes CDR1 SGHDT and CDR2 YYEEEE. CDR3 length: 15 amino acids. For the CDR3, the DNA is TGTGCCAGCAGCTTGAGGGCAGGGCGAAACACTGAAGCTTTCTTT. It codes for CASSLRAGRNTEAFF.

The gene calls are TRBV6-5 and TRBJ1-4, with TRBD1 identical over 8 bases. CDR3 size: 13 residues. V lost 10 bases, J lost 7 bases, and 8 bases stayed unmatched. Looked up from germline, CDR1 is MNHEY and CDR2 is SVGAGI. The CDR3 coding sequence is TGTGCCACTAGGACAGGGTGGGCTGAAAAACTGTTTTTT. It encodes CATRTGWAEKLFF.

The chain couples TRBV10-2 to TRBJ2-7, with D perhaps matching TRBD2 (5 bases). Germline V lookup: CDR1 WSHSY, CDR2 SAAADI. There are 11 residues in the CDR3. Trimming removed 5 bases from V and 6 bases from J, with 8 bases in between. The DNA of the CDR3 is TGCGCCAGCAGTTGGGAGACCGAGCAGTACGTC. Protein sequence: CASSWETEQYV.

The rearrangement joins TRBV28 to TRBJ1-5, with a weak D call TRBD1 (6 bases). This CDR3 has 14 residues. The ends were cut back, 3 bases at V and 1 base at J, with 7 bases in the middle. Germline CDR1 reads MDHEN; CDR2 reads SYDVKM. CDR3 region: CASSFTGSNQPQHF. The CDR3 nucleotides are TGTGCCAGCAGTTTTACAGGGAGCAATCAGCCCCAGCATTTT. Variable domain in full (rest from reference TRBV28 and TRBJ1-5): DVKVTQSSRYLVKRTGEKVFLECVQDMDHENMFWYRQDPGLGLRLIYFSYDVKMKEKGDIPEGYSVSREKKERFSLILESASTNQTSMYLCASSFTGSNQPQHFGDGTRLSIL.

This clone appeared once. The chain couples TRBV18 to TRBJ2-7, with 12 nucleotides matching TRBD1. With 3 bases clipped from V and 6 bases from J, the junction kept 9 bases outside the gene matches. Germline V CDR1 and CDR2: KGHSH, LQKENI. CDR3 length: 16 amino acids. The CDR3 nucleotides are TGTGCCAGCTCACCTAACCGCGGGACAGGGGGCGCCGAGCAGTACTTC. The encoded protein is CASSPNRGTGGAEQYF.

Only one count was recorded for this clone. Here the CDR3 reads CASSLGLGAHTEAFF. The CDR3 coding sequence is TGTGCCAGCAGCTTGGGACTGGGGGCGCACACTGAAGCTTTCTTT. The J gene is TRBJ1-1, the V gene TRBV5-6; the D gene is possibly TRBD1 (6 bases). CDR1 is SGHDT and CDR2 is YYEEEE in the germline V gene. V was pared by 0 bases and J by 3 bases, with 12 bases between. The CDR3 spans 15 residues.

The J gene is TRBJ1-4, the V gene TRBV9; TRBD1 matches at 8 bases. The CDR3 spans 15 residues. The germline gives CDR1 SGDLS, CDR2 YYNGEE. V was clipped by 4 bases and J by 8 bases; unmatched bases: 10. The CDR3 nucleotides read TGTGCCAGCAGCCCTCCAGGGGGCTTCGGGGAAAAACTGTTTTTT. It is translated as CASSPPGGFGEKLFF.